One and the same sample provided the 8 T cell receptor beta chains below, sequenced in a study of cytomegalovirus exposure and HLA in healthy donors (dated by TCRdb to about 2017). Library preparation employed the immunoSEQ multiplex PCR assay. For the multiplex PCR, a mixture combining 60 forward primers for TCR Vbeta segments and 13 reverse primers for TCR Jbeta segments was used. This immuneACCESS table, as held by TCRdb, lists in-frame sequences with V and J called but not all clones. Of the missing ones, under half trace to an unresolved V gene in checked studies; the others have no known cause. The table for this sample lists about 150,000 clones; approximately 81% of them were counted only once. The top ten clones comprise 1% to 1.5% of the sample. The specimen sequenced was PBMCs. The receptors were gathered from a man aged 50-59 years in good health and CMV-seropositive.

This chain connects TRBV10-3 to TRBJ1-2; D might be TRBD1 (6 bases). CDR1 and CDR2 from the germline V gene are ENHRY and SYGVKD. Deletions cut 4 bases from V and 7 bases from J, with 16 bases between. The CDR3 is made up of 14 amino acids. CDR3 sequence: CAISAGRGASGYTF. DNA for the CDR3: TGTGCCATCAGTGCGGGGCGGGGGGCGAGTGGCTACACCTTC.

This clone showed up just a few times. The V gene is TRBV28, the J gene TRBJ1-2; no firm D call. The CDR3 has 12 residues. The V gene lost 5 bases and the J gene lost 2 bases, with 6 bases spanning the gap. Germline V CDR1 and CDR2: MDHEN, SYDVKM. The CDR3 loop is CASSPRNYGYTF. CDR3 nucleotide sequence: TGTGCCAGCAGTCCCCGGAACTATGGCTACACCTTC.

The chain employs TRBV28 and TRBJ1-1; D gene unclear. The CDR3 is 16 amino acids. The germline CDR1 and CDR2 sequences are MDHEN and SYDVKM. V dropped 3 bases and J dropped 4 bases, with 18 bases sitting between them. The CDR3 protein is CASSLGGRAGSTEAFF. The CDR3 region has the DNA TGTGCCAGCAGTTTGGGAGGGAGGGCTGGGAGCACTGAAGCTTTCTTT.

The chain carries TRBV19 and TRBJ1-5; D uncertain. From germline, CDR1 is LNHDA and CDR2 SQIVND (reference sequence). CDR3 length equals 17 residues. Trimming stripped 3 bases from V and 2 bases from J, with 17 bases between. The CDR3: CASSIRPGPPRNQPQHF. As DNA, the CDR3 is TGTGCCAGTAGTATCCGACCAGGTCCTCCGCGCAATCAGCCCCAGCATTTT.

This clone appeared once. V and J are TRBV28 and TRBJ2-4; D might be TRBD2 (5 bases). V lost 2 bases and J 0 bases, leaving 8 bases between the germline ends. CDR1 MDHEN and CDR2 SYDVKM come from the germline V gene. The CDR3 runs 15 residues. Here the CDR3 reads CASSLAAGAKNIQYF. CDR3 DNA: TGTGCCAGCAGTTTAGCGGCGGGAGCCAAAAACATTCAGTACTTC. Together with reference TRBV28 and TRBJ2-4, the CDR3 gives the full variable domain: DVKVTQSSRYLVKRTGEKVFLECVQDMDHENMFWYRQDPGLGLRLIYFSYDVKMKEKGDIPEGYSVSREKKERFSLILESASTNQTSMYLCASSLAAGAKNIQYFGAGTRLSVL.

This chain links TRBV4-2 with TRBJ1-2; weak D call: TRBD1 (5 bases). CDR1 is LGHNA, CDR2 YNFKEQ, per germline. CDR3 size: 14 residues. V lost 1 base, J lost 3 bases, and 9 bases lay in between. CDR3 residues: CASSQGGGDYGYTF. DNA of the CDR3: TGTGCCAGCAGCCAAGGAGGAGGGGACTATGGCTACACCTTC.

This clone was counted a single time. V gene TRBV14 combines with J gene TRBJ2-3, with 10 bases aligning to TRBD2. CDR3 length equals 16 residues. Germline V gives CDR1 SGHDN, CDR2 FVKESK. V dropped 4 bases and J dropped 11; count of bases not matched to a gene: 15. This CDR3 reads CASSPLGLAVGSLQYF. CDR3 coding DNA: TGTGCCAGCAGCCCCCTTGGACTAGCGGTCGGGAGCCTGCAGTATTTT.

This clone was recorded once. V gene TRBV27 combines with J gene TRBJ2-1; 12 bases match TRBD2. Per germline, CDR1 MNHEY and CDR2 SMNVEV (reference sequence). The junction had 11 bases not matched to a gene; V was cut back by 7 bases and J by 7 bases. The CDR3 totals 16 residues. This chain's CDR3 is CASIPVRLAGVNEQFF. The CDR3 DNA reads TGTGCCAGCATTCCCGTGCGACTAGCGGGAGTAAATGAGCAGTTCTTC.